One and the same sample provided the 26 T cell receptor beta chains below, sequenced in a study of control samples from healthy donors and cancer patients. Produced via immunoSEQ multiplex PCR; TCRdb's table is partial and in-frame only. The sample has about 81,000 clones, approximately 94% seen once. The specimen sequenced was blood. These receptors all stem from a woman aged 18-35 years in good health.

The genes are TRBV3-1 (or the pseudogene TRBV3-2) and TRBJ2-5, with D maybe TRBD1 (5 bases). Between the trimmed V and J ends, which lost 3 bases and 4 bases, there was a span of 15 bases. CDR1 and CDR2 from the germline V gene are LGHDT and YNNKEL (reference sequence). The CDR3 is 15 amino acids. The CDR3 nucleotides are TGTGCCAGCAGCCACCCAACGTCAGGGTTAGAGACCCAGTACTTC. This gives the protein CASSHPTSGLETQYF.

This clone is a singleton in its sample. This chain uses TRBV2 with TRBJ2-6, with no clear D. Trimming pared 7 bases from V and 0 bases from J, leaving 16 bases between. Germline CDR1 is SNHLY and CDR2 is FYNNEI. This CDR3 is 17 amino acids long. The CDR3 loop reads CASNSGVSLSGANVLTF. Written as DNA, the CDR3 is TGTGCCAGCAATAGTGGGGTGAGCCTCTCTGGGGCCAACGTCCTGACTTTC. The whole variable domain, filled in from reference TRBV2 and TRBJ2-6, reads EPEVTQTPSHQVTQMGQEVILRCVPISNHLYFYWYRQILGQKVEFLVSFYNNEISEKSEIFDDQFSVERPDGSNFTLKIRSTKLEDSAMYFCASNSGVSLSGANVLTFGAGSRLTVL.

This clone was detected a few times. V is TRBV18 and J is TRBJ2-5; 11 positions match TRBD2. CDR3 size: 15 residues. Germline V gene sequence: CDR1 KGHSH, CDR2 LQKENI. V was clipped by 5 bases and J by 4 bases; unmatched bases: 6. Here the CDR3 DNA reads TGTGCCAGCTCAGTGACTAGCGGGATGGGAGAGACCCAGTACTTC. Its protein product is CASSVTSGMGETQYF.

CDR3 region: CASSSDRSLGEQYF. The CDR3 nucleotides read TGTGCCAGCAGTTCGGATAGGAGTCTTGGCGAGCAGTACTTC. This chain joins TRBV6-2 or TRBV6-3 and TRBJ2-7; D is unresolved. The CDR3 extends over 14 amino acids. The V end was cut by 4 bases, the J end by 6 bases, with 16 bases between. The V gene's germline CDR1 is MNHEY and CDR2 SVGEGT.

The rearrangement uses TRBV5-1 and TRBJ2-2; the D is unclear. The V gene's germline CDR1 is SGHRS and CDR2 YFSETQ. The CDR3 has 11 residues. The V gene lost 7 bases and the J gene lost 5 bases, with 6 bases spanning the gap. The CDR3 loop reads CASGPTGELFF. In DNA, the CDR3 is TGCGCCAGCGGCCCTACCGGGGAGCTGTTTTTT.

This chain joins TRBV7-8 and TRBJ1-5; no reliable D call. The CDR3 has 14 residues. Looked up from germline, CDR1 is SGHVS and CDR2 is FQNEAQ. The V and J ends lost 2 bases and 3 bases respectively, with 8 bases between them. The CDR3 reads CASSLRGNNQPQHF. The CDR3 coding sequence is TGTGCCAGCAGCTTACGAGGCAACAATCAGCCCCAGCATTTT. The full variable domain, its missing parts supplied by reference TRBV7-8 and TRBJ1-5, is GAGVSQSPRYKVAKRGQDVALRCDPISGHVSLFWYQQALGQGPEFLTYFQNEAQLDKSGLPSDRFFAERPEGSVSTLKIQRTQQEDSAVYLCASSLRGNNQPQHFGDGTRLSIL.

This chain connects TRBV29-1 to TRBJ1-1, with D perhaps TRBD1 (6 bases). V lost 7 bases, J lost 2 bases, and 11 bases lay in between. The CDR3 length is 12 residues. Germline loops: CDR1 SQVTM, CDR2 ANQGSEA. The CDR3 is CSAGQPNTEAFF. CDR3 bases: TGCAGCGCTGGACAGCCCAACACTGAAGCTTTCTTT.

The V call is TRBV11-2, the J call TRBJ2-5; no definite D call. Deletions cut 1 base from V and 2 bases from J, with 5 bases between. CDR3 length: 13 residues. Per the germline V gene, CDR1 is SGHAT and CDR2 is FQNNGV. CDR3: CASSLAPQETQYF. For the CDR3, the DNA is TGTGCCAGCAGCTTAGCCCCTCAAGAGACCCAGTACTTC.

CDR3 amino acids: CASSDSRGTEAFF. CDR3 coding DNA: TGTGCCAGCAGTGATTCCAGGGGCACTGAAGCTTTCTTT. The chain combines TRBV2 with TRBJ1-1, with a weak D call TRBD1 (6 bases). Deletions cut 3 bases from V and 4 bases from J, with 9 bases between. Germline-derived CDR1 and CDR2 are SNHLY and FYNNEI. The CDR3 has 13 amino acids.

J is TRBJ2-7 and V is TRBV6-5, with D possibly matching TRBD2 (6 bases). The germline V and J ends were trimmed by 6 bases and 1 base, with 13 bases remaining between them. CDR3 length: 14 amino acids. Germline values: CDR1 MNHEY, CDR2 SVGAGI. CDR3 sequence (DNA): TGTGCCAGCAGGCGGGACGCGGCTTCCTACGAGCAGTACTTC. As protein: CASRRDAASYEQYF.

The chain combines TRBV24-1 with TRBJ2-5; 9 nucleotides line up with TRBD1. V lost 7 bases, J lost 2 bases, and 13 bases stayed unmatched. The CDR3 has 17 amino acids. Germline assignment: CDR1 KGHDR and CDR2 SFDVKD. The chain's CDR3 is CATSGYPSGTGQETQYF. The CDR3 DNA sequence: TGTGCCACCAGCGGTTACCCTTCCGGGACAGGGCAAGAGACCCAGTACTTC.

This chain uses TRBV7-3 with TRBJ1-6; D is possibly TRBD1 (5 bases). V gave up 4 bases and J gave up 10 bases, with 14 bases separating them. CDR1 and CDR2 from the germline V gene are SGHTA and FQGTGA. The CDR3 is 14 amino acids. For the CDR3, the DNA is TGTGCCAGCAGCTCCGGGGCAGGTCACTCACCCCTCCACTTT. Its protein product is CASSSGAGHSPLHF.

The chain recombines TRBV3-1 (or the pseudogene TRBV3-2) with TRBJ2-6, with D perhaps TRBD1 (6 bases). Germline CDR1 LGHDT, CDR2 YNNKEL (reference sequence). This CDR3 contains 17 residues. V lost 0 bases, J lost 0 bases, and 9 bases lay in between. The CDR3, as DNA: TGTGCCAGCAGCCAAGAGATAGGGGGCTCTGGGGCCAACGTCCTGACTTTC. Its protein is CASSQEIGGSGANVLTF.

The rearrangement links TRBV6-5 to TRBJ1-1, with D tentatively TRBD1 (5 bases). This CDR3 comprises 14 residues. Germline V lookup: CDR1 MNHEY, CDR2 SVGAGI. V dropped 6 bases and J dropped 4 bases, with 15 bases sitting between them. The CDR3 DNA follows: TGTGCCAGCAGCCGATCAGGGAAAGGCACTGAAGCTTTCTTT. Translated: CASSRSGKGTEAFF.

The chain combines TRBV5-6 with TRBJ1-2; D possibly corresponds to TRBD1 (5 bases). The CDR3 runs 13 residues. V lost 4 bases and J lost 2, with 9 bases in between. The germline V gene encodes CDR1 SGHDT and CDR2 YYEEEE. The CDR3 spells CASSVRENYGYTF. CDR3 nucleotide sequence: TGTGCCAGCAGCGTCAGGGAGAACTATGGCTACACCTTC. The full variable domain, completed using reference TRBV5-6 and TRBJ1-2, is DAGVTQSPTHLIKTRGQQVTLRCSPKSGHDTVSWYQQALGQGPQFIFQYYEEEERQRGNFPDRFSGHQFPNYSSELNVNALLLGDSALYLCASSVRENYGYTFGSGTRLTVV.

The CDR3, as DNA: TGCGCCAGCAGCCAAGAGGGGACAGGGGTCCAGCCCCAGCATTTT. Translated: CASSQEGTGVQPQHF. The V and J genes are TRBV4-1 and TRBJ1-5; TRBD1 matches at 10 bases. This CDR3 is 15 amino acids long. V dropped 0 bases and J dropped 7; count of bases not matched to a gene: 3. Germline V lookup: CDR1 MGHRA, CDR2 YSYEKL.

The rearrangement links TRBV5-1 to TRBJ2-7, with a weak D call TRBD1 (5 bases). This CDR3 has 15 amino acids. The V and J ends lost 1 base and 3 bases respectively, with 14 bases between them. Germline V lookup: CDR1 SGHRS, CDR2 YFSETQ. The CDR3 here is CASSLSGISGYEQYF. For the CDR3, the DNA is TGCGCCAGCAGCTTGTCAGGGATTTCTGGCTACGAGCAGTACTTC.

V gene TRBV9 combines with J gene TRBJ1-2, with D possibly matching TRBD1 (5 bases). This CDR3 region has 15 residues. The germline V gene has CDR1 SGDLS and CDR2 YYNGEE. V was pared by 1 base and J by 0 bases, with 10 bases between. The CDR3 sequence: CASSVRGDPNYGYTF. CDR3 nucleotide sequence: TGTGCCAGCAGCGTACGGGGGGATCCTAACTATGGCTACACCTTC.

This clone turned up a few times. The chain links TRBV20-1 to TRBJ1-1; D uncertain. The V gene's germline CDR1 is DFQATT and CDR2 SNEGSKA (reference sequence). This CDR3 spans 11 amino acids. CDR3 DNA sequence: TGCAGGGCCACAGAGAACACTGAAGCTTTCTTT. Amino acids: CRATENTEAFF.

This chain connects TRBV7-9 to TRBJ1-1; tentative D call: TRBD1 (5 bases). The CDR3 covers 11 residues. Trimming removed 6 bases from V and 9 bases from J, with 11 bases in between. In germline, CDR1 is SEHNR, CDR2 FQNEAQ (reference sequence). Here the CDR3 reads CASRGEDKAFF. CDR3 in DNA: TGTGCCAGCAGAGGGGAAGATAAAGCTTTCTTT.

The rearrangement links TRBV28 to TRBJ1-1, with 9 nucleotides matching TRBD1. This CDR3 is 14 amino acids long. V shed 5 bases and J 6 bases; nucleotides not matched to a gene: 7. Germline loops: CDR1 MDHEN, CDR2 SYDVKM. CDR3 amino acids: CASSGQGREPEAFF. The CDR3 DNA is TGTGCCAGCAGTGGACAGGGGAGGGAGCCTGAAGCTTTCTTT.

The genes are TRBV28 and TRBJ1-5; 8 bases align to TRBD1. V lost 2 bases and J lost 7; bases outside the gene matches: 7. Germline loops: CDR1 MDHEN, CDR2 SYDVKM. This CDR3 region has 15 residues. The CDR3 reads CASSLGQGARQPQHF. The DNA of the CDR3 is TGTGCCAGCAGTTTAGGGCAGGGGGCAAGGCAGCCCCAGCATTTT.

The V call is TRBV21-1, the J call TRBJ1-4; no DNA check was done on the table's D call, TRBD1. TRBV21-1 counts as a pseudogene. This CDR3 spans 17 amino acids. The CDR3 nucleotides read TGTGCCAGCAGCAAAGCGGTAAGAAAGGGGCAACGGGAAAAACTGTTTTTT. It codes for CASSKAVRKGQREKLFF.

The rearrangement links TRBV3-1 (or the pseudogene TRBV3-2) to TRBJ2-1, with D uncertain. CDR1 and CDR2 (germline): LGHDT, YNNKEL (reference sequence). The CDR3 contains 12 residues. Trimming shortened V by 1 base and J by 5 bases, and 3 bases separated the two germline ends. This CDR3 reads CASSQANNEQFF. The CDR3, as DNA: TGTGCCAGCAGCCAAGCGAACAATGAGCAGTTCTTC.

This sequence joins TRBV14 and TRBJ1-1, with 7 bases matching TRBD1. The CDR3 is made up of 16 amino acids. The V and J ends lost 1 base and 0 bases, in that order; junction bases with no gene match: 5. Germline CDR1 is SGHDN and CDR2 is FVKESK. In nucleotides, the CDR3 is TGTGCCAGCAGCCAAGCAGGGGGACGGTTGAACACTGAAGCTTTCTTT. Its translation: CASSQAGGRLNTEAFF.

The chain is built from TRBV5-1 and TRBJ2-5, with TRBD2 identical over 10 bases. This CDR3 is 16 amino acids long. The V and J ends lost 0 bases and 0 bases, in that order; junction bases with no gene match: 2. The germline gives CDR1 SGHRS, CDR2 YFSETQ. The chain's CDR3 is CASSLGTSGHQETQYF. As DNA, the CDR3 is TGCGCCAGCAGCTTGGGGACTAGCGGCCACCAAGAGACCCAGTACTTC.